A selection of T cell receptor beta chains follows, all from one sample in a study of beta chain features in type 1 diabetes. Here immunoSEQ multiplex PCR was the method, and the copy in TCRdb shows in-frame clones only, minus some. This table holds some 290,000 clones, 14% found once. The sample comprised naive CD4+ T cells from blood. These receptors all come from a man younger than 40 with type 1 diabetes. CDR3s include the opening cysteine and the closing phenylalanine or tryptophan. Each record gives: J gene, D gene, V gene, clone size, CDR3 protein, CDR3 DNA. A D gene is named only where the DNA matches it firmly. The size entry is marked missing in some rows and otherwise reads once, few, many or a size class.

TRBJ2-5 NA TRBV29-1 few CSVSPTMETQYF TGCAGCGTTAGCCCAACTATGGAGACCCAGTACTTC
TRBJ1-5 NA TRBV21-1 NA CASSKGNRDINQPQHF TGTGCCAGCAGCAAAGGTAACCGGGACATCAATCAGCCCCAGCATTTT
TRBJ2-1 TRBD1 TRBV18 few CASSPFTGTVRNEQFF TGTGCCAGCTCACCATTCACCGGGACAGTGAGGAATGAGCAGTTCTTC
TRBJ2-1 TRBD2 TRBV5-1 few CASSQRASGEIEQFF TGCGCCAGCAGTCAACGGGCTAGCGGGGAAATTGAGCAGTTCTTC
TRBJ2-1 TRBD2 TRBV7-3 NA CASSLSASGREQFF TGTGCCAGCAGCTTATCCGCTAGCGGGAGAGAGCAGTTCTTC
TRBJ2-3 NA TRBV18 NA CASSLLGDTQYF TGTGCCAGCTCGCTACTAGGCGATACGCAGTATTTT
TRBJ1-1 TRBD1 TRBV14 NA CASSRGQMNTEAFF TGTGCCAGCAGCCGGGGACAGATGAACACTGAAGCTTTCTTT
TRBJ2-6 NA TRBV28 few CASSTLSGANVLTF TGTGCCAGCAGTACTCTCTCTGGGGCCAACGTCCTGACTTTC
TRBJ2-7 TRBD1 TRBV9 few CASSVGEPGQHYEQYF TGTGCCAGCAGCGTAGGGGAACCGGGACAGCACTACGAGCAGTACTTC
TRBJ1-3 NA TRBV5-1 NA CASSVTASSGNTIYF TGCGCCAGCAGCGTGACAGCGAGCTCTGGAAACACCATATATTTT
TRBJ2-5 NA TRBV11-1 few CASSIGVRGETQYF TGTGCCAGCAGCATTGGGGTTCGGGGGGAGACCCAGTACTTC
TRBJ2-3 TRBD2 TRBV5-1 once CASTTSGSVADTQYF TGCGCCAGCACCACTAGCGGGAGTGTTGCAGATACGCAGTATTTT
TRBJ2-7 TRBD1 TRBV19 NA CASSRDRDFYEQYF TGTGCCAGCAGCCGGGACAGAGACTTCTACGAGCAGTACTTC
TRBJ2-1 TRBD1 TRBV7-9 NA CASSASGGSYNEQFF TGTGCCAGCAGCGCCTCAGGGGGCTCCTACAATGAGCAGTTCTTC
TRBJ2-4 NA TRBV6-5 NA CASSSNSKNIQYF TGTGCCAGCAGTTCTAACAGCAAAAACATTCAGTACTTC
TRBJ2-3 NA TRBV30 few CARDTFSTDTQYF TGTGCCAGGGACACCTTCTCGACAGATACGCAGTATTTT
TRBJ2-2 NA TRBV4-2 few CASSDFPTATGELFF TGTGCCAGCAGTGATTTCCCGACAGCCACCGGGGAGCTGTTTTTT
TRBJ2-7 TRBD2 TRBV9 few CASSLGLAGAYEQYF TGTGCCAGCAGCCTGGGACTAGCGGGAGCCTACGAGCAGTACTTC
TRBJ1-5 NA TRBV28 NA CASSGGTYHQPQHF TGTGCCAGCAGTGGAGGGACCTACCATCAGCCCCAGCATTTT
TRBJ1-1 NA TRBV28 NA CASSFWVGAEAFF TGTGCCAGCAGTTTCTGGGTCGGGGCTGAAGCTTTCTTT
TRBJ2-7 NA TRBV18 few CASSPNDRDLEQYF TGTGCCAGCTCACCCAATGACCGGGACTTAGAGCAGTACTTC
TRBJ2-3 NA TRBV5-1 NA CASSLGLDTQYF TGCGCCAGCAGCTTGGGACTAGATACGCAGTATTTT
TRBJ1-2 TRBD1 TRBV28 few CASRRTGTSYGYTF TGTGCCAGCAGGAGGACAGGGACAAGCTATGGCTACACCTTC
TRBJ2-1 TRBD2 TRBV5-1 NA CASTLTTSGGLNEQFF TGCGCCAGCACACTCACGACTAGCGGGGGACTCAATGAGCAGTTCTTC
TRBJ2-7 TRBD1 TRBV5-1 few CASSLGTGSSYEQYF TGCGCCAGCAGCCTCGGGACAGGATCCTCCTACGAGCAGTACTTC
TRBJ2-6 NA TRBV5-6 few CASSRPGRGSGANVLTF TGTGCCAGCAGCCGACCGGGCAGGGGATCTGGGGCCAACGTCCTGACTTTC
TRBJ2-7 TRBD2 TRBV7-2 NA CASSLAHGRARNEQYF TGTGCCAGCAGCTTAGCTCACGGGAGGGCCCGGAACGAGCAGTACTTC
TRBJ2-5 TRBD2 TRBV30 few CAWSLSGVETQYF TGTGCCTGGAGTTTAAGCGGGGTGGAGACCCAGTACTTC